This entry lists 8 T cell receptor beta chains sequenced from one sample in a study of identifying expanded T cells in peripheral blood. This table comes from immunoSEQ multiplex PCR, and its TCRdb copy is limited to in-frame clones, with some not included. The repertoire holds about 78,000 clones, with roughly 81% as singletons. Sequencing was performed on blood. The receptors stem from a person aged 18 to 75 in good health.

CDR3 bases: TGTGGCCAGCAGCAGACCGAGAACTACGAGCAGTACTTC. This gives the protein CGQQQTENYEQYF. The rearrangement joins TRBV2 to TRBJ2-7; D not certain. The CDR3 runs 13 residues. CDR1 and CDR2 (germline): SNHLY, FYNNEI.

The genes are TRBV27 and TRBJ2-5; TRBD2 aligns across 10 bases. The CDR3 length is 17 residues. The V and J ends lost 5 bases and 0 bases, in that order; junction bases with no gene match: 9. The germline V gene has CDR1 MNHEY and CDR2 SMNVEV (reference sequence). CDR3 DNA sequence: TGTGCCAGCAGTCTGGGACTAGCGTCAGGGTACCAAGAGACCCAGTACTTC. This encodes CASSLGLASGYQETQYF.

The chain has TRBV11-2 and TRBJ1-1; 10 bases fit TRBD1. The V and J ends lost 5 bases and 5 bases, in that order; junction bases with no gene match: 8. The CDR3 contains 15 residues. CDR1 is SGHAT, CDR2 FQNNGV, per germline. The CDR3 loop reads CASSLLTGGWTEAFF. The CDR3 bases are TGTGCCAGCAGCCTTCTGACAGGGGGCTGGACTGAAGCTTTCTTT.

This chain joins TRBV5-1 and TRBJ1-4; no reliable D call. The germline gives CDR1 SGHRS, CDR2 YFSETQ. This CDR3 is built from 14 residues. V was shortened by 3 bases and J by 4 bases, with 10 bases between the two germline ends. CDR3 nucleotide sequence: TGCGCCAGCAGCTGGACGGCTGGTAATGAAAAACTGTTTTTT. Translation: CASSWTAGNEKLFF.

This clone has only one observation. This chain links TRBV28 with TRBJ2-1; weak D call: TRBD2 (5 bases). The CDR3 is 15 amino acids. V lost 8 bases, J lost 6 bases, and 20 bases lay in between. The V gene's germline CDR1 is MDHEN and CDR2 SYDVKM. CDR3 in DNA: TGTGCCAGCGGAAGAGGGTCCTCCGCCCTCAATGAGCAGTTCTTC. Encoded protein: CASGRGSSALNEQFF.

The chain combines TRBV7-8 with TRBJ2-2, with a weak D call TRBD1 (6 bases). CDR3 length: 14 residues. CDR1 and CDR2 (germline): SGHVS, FQNEAQ. The V end was cut by 0 bases, the J end by 9 bases, with 11 bases between. The CDR3 region is CASSLALGGRELFF. The CDR3 bases are TGTGCCAGCAGCTTAGCGCTTGGGGGCAGGGAGCTGTTTTTT.

The chain has TRBV2 and TRBJ2-3, with D unresolved. The CDR3 sequence is 13 residues long. Germline V gene data show CDR1 as SNHLY and CDR2 as FYNNEI. V was shortened by 5 bases and J by 6 bases, with 12 bases between the two germline ends. The CDR3 DNA reads TGTGCCAGCAGTCTGAAGGCCAGCGATACGCAGTATTTT. Residues: CASSLKASDTQYF.

In this sample, this clone turned up once. The chain has TRBV7-2 and TRBJ2-7; 7 bases line up with TRBD1. There are 14 residues in the CDR3. In germline, CDR1 is SGHTA, CDR2 FQGNSA. Trimming at V came to 4 bases and at J to 4 bases, leaving 7 bases not matched to a gene. The CDR3 reads CASSSGVQGYEQYF. CDR3 nucleotide sequence: TGTGCCAGCAGCTCAGGGGTACAGGGGTACGAGCAGTACTTC.